The entry below gives a single T cell receptor beta chain sequence along with its context. These data are taken from a study of control samples from healthy donors and cancer patients. Libraries were prepared by immunoSEQ multiplex PCR; TCRdb keeps only in-frame clonotypes and omits some of them. The sample is made up of some 180,000 clones, and the top ten hold 2% to 2.5% of it. The sequencing input was blood. This clonotype originated in a woman aged 25 to 39 in good health.

This CDR3 reads CASRTTASYGYTF. The CDR3 region has the DNA TGTGCCAGCAGAACGACAGCCAGCTATGGCTACACCTTC. The gene calls are TRBV14 and TRBJ1-2; tentatively, D is TRBD1 (5 bases). CDR1 is SGHDN and CDR2 is FVKESK in the germline V gene. The V end lost 6 bases, the J end lost 4 bases, and 12 bases lay between the germline ends. CDR3 length: 13 residues.